The 31 T cell receptor beta chains in this list originate from one sample, sequenced in a study of blood T cell repertoires in COVID-19. The repertoire was sequenced with immunoSEQ multiplex PCR; TCRdb's copy has only in-frame clones and lacks some. Among 300,000 to 400,000 clones listed, more than 70% were seen once. Sequences were obtained from peripheral blood. Receptors originate from a woman aged 25 to 39 with COVID-19, enrolled during active disease.

V is TRBV7-3 and J is TRBJ1-3; 7 bases agree with TRBD1. From germline, CDR1 is SGHTA and CDR2 FQGTGA. The CDR3 runs to 14 residues. V lost 5 bases to trimming and J lost 4 bases; unmatched junction nucleotides: 5. The CDR3 region has the DNA TGTGCCAGCAGCCGAGGGGGCGAGGGAAACACCATATATTTT. Translated, it gives CASSRGGEGNTIYF.

The rearrangement links TRBV3-1 (or the pseudogene TRBV3-2) to TRBJ1-2, with no clear D. Germline lookup yields CDR1 LGHDT and CDR2 YNNKEL (reference sequence). Trimming stripped 2 bases from V and 8 bases from J, with 6 bases between. The CDR3 contains 11 residues. DNA of the CDR3: TGTGCCAGCAGCCAATTGGGCGGCTACACCTTC. This encodes CASSQLGGYTF.

To note about this clone: The junction shows a germline mismatch at one end, possibly a read error. This chain links TRBV11-2 with TRBJ2-3, with TRBD2 as a possible D gene (6 bases). The length of the CDR3 is 13 residues. The germline gives CDR1 SGHAT, CDR2 FQNNGV. CDR3 DNA: TGTGCCAGCAGCTTAGATCTCGCGGGGCCCCTGAGGTTT. Its translation is CASSLDLAGPLRF.

This clone was detected once. V usage is TRBV6-2 or TRBV6-3 and J usage is TRBJ1-5, with 7 bases identical to TRBD1. Germline V lookup: CDR1 MNHEY, CDR2 SVGEGT. V was pared by 0 bases and J by 5 bases, with 1 base of the junction left unmatched. This CDR3 has 14 amino acids. The CDR3 DNA is TGTGCCAGCAGTTACTCGGGACAGTATCAGCCCCAGCATTTT. It is translated as CASSYSGQYQPQHF.

The chain employs TRBV6-5 and TRBJ1-1, with unresolved D. Germline V gives CDR1 MNHEY, CDR2 SVGAGI. V was cut by 0 bases and J by 4 bases, with 12 bases left in between. This CDR3 has 15 amino acids. The CDR3 is CASSYSGSAGTEAFF. The CDR3 bases are TGTGCCAGCAGTTACTCGGGGAGTGCGGGCACTGAAGCTTTCTTT.

This CDR3 reads CASSELAGVSTDTQYF. As DNA, the CDR3 is TGTGCCAGCAGTGAACTAGCGGGGGTTAGCACAGATACGCAGTATTTT. This chain joins TRBV2 and TRBJ2-3; 10 positions agree with TRBD2. The ends lost 2 bases at V and 0 bases at J; junction bases unmatched: 2. The CDR3 is 16 residues long. Germline lookup yields CDR1 SNHLY and CDR2 FYNNEI.

The genes are TRBV4-1 and TRBJ1-3, with D unclear. Trimming removed 1 base from V and 3 bases from J, with 19 bases in between. The length of the CDR3 is 18 residues. Germline V lookup: CDR1 MGHRA, CDR2 YSYEKL. CDR3 amino acids: CASSQVIAVLRDGNTIYF. The CDR3 coding sequence is TGCGCCAGCAGCCAAGTGATCGCAGTCCTTCGTGATGGAAACACCATATATTTT.

This chain uses TRBV5-1 with TRBJ1-4, with TRBD1 matching over 9 bases. V trimming: 0 bases; J trimming: 7 bases; junction bases outside the gene matches: 7. From germline, CDR1 is SGHRS and CDR2 YFSETQ. CDR3 length: 16 amino acids. Written as DNA, the CDR3 is TGCGCCAGCAGCTTGGGGGGGACAGGGCGAAGTGAAAAACTGTTTTTT. It encodes CASSLGGTGRSEKLFF.

The V gene is TRBV29-1, the J gene TRBJ1-2; 7 bases are shared with TRBD1. V shed 2 bases, J shed 4 bases, and the junction held 1 base outside the gene matches. The CDR3 loop spans 12 amino acids. Germline-derived CDR1 and CDR2 are SQVTM and ANQGSEA. The CDR3 bases are TGCAGCGTTGAAAACAGGGGCTATGGCTACACCTTC. Translation gives CSVENRGYGYTF.

The chain is built from TRBV4-2 and TRBJ1-2; D is unresolved. The germline V gene has CDR1 LGHNA and CDR2 YNFKEQ. V was shortened by 4 bases and J by 6 bases, with 12 bases between the two germline ends. The CDR3 covers 13 residues. CDR3 region: CASSRGGPNGYTF. CDR3 bases: TGTGCCAGCAGCCGGGGAGGGCCGAATGGCTACACCTTC.

The chain combines TRBV28 with TRBJ2-5; TRBD2 agrees at 8 bases. This CDR3 is 14 amino acids long. J was trimmed by 5 bases and V by 3 bases; bases with no gene match: 5. In germline, CDR1 is MDHEN, CDR2 SYDVKM. CDR3 region: CASSFRGGEETQYF. The CDR3 DNA sequence: TGTGCCAGCAGTTTCCGGGGGGGCGAGGAGACCCAGTACTTC.

This clone has just one count. This chain links TRBV18 with TRBJ1-1, with 9 positions matching TRBD1. This CDR3 has 19 residues. Unmatched junction bases numbered 18, after V lost 5 bases and J lost 2 bases. Germline lookup yields CDR1 KGHSH and CDR2 LQKENI. CDR3 nucleotide sequence: TGTGCCAGCTCAACAGAGATCCCGGGACAGGGATTTCCAAACACTGAAGCTTTCTTT. Translation gives CASSTEIPGQGFPNTEAFF.

The CDR3 sequence: CASSPGKVYGYTF. As DNA, the CDR3 is TGTGCCAGCAGCCCGGGAAAGGTCTATGGCTACACCTTC. The rearrangement joins TRBV28 to TRBJ1-2, with D unresolved. Trimming took off 6 bases at V and 4 bases at J, with 12 bases between the two ends. Germline-derived CDR1 and CDR2 are MDHEN and SYDVKM. The length of the CDR3 is 13 residues.

The rearrangement joins TRBV6-4 to TRBJ2-7; TRBD2 aligns across 8 bases. J lost 6 bases, V lost 7 bases, and 14 bases had no gene match. This CDR3 spans 15 amino acids. The germline V gene encodes CDR1 MRHNA and CDR2 SNTAGT. The CDR3 nucleotides are TGTGCCAGCATCCTTGACGTGAGCGGGGGTCCCGAGCAGTACGTC. Protein product: CASILDVSGGPEQYV.

In DNA form, the CDR3 reads TGTGCCAGCAGTGAAAGTCGAGGCAGCCGCAATTCACCCCTCCACTTT. It yields the protein CASSESRGSRNSPLHF. The chain joins TRBV2 to TRBJ1-6, with no clear D. CDR3 length: 16 amino acids. Between the trimmed V and J ends, which lost 2 bases and 7 bases, there was a span of 15 bases. CDR1 and CDR2 (germline): SNHLY, FYNNEI.

The chain employs TRBV13 and TRBJ1-2, with 8 bases fitting TRBD1. With 5 bases clipped from V and 4 bases from J, the junction kept 6 bases outside the gene matches. The CDR3 is made up of 14 amino acids. Germline-derived CDR1 and CDR2 are PRHDT and FYEKMQ (reference sequence). CDR3 sequence: CASSLTGGGYGYTF. CDR3 coding DNA: TGTGCCAGCAGCCTAACAGGGGGTGGCTATGGCTACACCTTC.

This chain uses TRBV18 with TRBJ2-1; 10 bases match TRBD2. Germline V gene lookup returns CDR1 KGHSH and CDR2 LQKENI. V trimming: 2 bases; J trimming: 5 bases; junction bases outside the gene matches: 3. The length of the CDR3 is 15 residues. CDR3 sequence: CASSPAAGGNNEQFF. CDR3 DNA sequence: TGTGCCAGCTCACCAGCAGCGGGGGGGAACAATGAGCAGTTCTTC.

The table lists this clone with a few counts. The V and J genes are TRBV7-2 and TRBJ2-7, with D possibly TRBD2 on 5 matching bases. V lost 5 bases and J lost 0, with 11 bases in between. CDR1 and CDR2 from the germline V gene are SGHTA and FQGNSA. The CDR3 is made up of 14 amino acids. The CDR3 loop reads CASSPGYSSYEQYF. CDR3 DNA: TGTGCCAGCAGCCCGGGATATAGCTCCTACGAGCAGTACTTC.

The chain is built from TRBV6-5 and TRBJ1-6; D may be TRBD1 (6 bases). The CDR3 contains 15 residues. Looked up from germline, CDR1 is MNHEY and CDR2 is SVGAGI. Trimming took off 2 bases at V and 13 bases at J, with 18 bases between the two ends. The CDR3 DNA follows: TGTGCCAGCAGTTACACGGGGACACGGAGACTCCCCCTCCACTTT. It codes for CASSYTGTRRLPLHF.

The chain couples TRBV5-1 to TRBJ2-7, with no clear D. Germline-derived CDR1 and CDR2 are SGHRS and YFSETQ. V lost 0 bases and J 6 bases, leaving 13 bases between the germline ends. The CDR3 consists of 14 residues. CDR3 nucleotide sequence: TGCGCCAGCAGCTTGGCTATCTCCCGTCTCGAGCAGTACTTC. Its protein is CASSLAISRLEQYF.

This clone came up a few times. Here the CDR3 reads CASSETGFEAYEQYV. CDR3 DNA: TGTGCCAGCAGTGAAACAGGCTTCGAGGCCTACGAGCAGTACGTC. V is TRBV6-1 and J is TRBJ2-7, with D tentatively TRBD1 (5 bases). V was shortened by 2 bases and J by 2 bases, with 13 bases between the two germline ends. From germline, CDR1 is MNHNS and CDR2 SASEGT. The CDR3 sequence is 15 residues long.

The V and J genes are TRBV2 and TRBJ1-2; TRBD1 is a possible D gene (5 bases). Per germline, CDR1 SNHLY and CDR2 FYNNEI. V shed 6 bases and J shed 4 bases, with 18 bases lying between them. The CDR3 length is 15 residues. The CDR3 nucleotides read TGTGCCAGCAGCGGACAAGTTCTCACCCTCTATGGCTACACCTTC. Translation: CASSGQVLTLYGYTF.

This clone was counted a few times. This chain joins TRBV5-8 and TRBJ1-2; 8 bases are shared with TRBD1. V was pared by 7 bases and J by 3 bases, with 2 bases of the junction left unmatched. The CDR3 is 12 residues long. Germline CDR1 is SGHTS and CDR2 is YDEGEE. CDR3 region: CASRDRHYGYTF. For the CDR3, the DNA is TGTGCCAGCCGGGACAGGCACTATGGCTACACCTTC.

The chain uses TRBV28 and TRBJ2-3; D is possibly TRBD1 (5 bases). Germline loops: CDR1 MDHEN, CDR2 SYDVKM. Trimming stripped 7 bases from V and 2 bases from J, with 10 bases between. The CDR3 loop spans 13 amino acids. Here the CDR3 reads CASIRGYTDTQYF. DNA of the CDR3: TGTGCCAGCATTAGGGGCTACACAGATACGCAGTATTTT. The whole variable domain, remainder taken from reference TRBV28 and TRBJ2-3, is DVKVTQSSRYLVKRTGEKVFLECVQDMDHENMFWYRQDPGLGLRLIYFSYDVKMKEKGDIPEGYSVSREKKERFSLILESASTNQTSMYLCASIRGYTDTQYFGPGTRLTVL.

In its sample, this clone was seen once. This rearrangement joins TRBV10-3 to TRBJ2-1; unclear D gene. Germline V gene lookup returns CDR1 ENHRY and CDR2 SYGVKD. Between the trimmed V and J ends, which lost 1 base and 10 bases, there was a span of 11 bases. This CDR3 contains 13 residues. CDR3 nucleotides: TGTGCCATCAGTGAGTTCCGAGAAGCAGAGCAGTTCTTC. It translates to CAISEFREAEQFF.

The chain recombines TRBV5-5 with TRBJ2-7; maybe TRBD2 (6 bases). Germline V gene data show CDR1 as SGHKS and CDR2 as YYEKEE (reference sequence). This CDR3 is 13 amino acids long. Trimming cost V 0 bases and J 6 bases, with 10 bases left between them. CDR3 sequence (DNA): TGTGCCAGCAGCTTGGGGGAGGCCCTCGAGCAGTACGTC. Amino acids: CASSLGEALEQYV.

The sample holds a few counts of this clone. The J gene is TRBJ2-7, the V gene TRBV7-9; D remains unclear. V lost 1 base to trimming and J lost 2 bases, with 9 bases between them. Germline-derived CDR1 and CDR2 are SEHNR and FQNEAQ (reference sequence). This CDR3 is built from 14 residues. The CDR3 spells CASSLVSETYEQYF. DNA of the CDR3: TGTGCCAGCAGCTTAGTGTCAGAAACCTACGAGCAGTACTTC.

This chain uses TRBV5-1 with TRBJ1-1; TRBD1 is a possible D gene (5 bases). The CDR3 sequence is 13 residues long. Germline loops: CDR1 SGHRS, CDR2 YFSETQ. V gave up 1 base and J gave up 4 bases, with 8 bases separating them. This CDR3 reads CASSLIGGTEAFF. The CDR3 nucleotides are TGCGCCAGCAGCTTGATCGGGGGCACTGAAGCTTTCTTT.

The chain combines TRBV6-5 with TRBJ1-1; tentatively, D is TRBD1 (6 bases). Trimming took 2 bases from V and 5 from J, leaving 12 bases between them. Germline CDR1 MNHEY, CDR2 SVGAGI. The CDR3 sequence is 14 residues long. CDR3 loop: CASSYAGGRTEAFF. In DNA, the CDR3 is TGTGCCAGCAGTTACGCGGGGGGCAGGACTGAAGCTTTCTTT.

The genes are TRBV7-9 and TRBJ2-1; 7 positions agree with TRBD1. Germline CDR1 and CDR2: SEHNR and FQNEAQ (reference sequence). The CDR3 spans 16 residues. Trimming removed 6 bases from V and 0 bases from J; junction bases left unmatched: 8. The DNA for the CDR3 is TGTGCCAGCAGGGACGACAGGGCTAACTCCTACAATGAGCAGTTCTTC. Amino acid sequence: CASRDDRANSYNEQFF.

V and J are TRBV5-5 and TRBJ1-1, with 8 positions matching TRBD1. The CDR3 is made up of 16 amino acids. V lost 3 bases to trimming and J lost 1 base; unmatched junction nucleotides: 8. Per the germline V gene, CDR1 is SGHKS and CDR2 is YYEKEE (reference sequence). This CDR3 reads CASSYHSRGPNTEAFF. The CDR3 DNA reads as TGTGCCAGCAGCTACCACTCCAGGGGGCCGAACACTGAAGCTTTCTTT.